Here is one T cell receptor beta chain with its context. This specimen comes from a study of beta chain features in type 1 diabetes. Study-level information: Patients were similar to healthy donors in age and gender (as well as in cell yields).

CD45RO/CCR7/CD25/CD127/CD95/CD27 staining was used to isolate CD4+ naive, central memory, regulatory and stem cell-like memory cells by sorting. The ends lost 6 bases at V and 0 bases at J; junction bases unmatched: 2. Per the germline V gene, CDR1 is SNHLY and CDR2 is FYNNEI. There are 14 residues in the CDR3. Since all of the isolated RNA was reverse transcribed, expressed TCRB transcripts were what got sequenced. TCRdb's copy holds only in-frame clones and misses some; the assay was immunoSEQ multiplex PCR. The sample lists approximately 37,000 clones; approximately 60% were seen once. V and J are TRBV2 and TRBJ1-5, with 7 nucleotides matching TRBD1. The sample was Tregs from blood. The sequence was collected from a woman aged 25 to 39 in good health. CDR3 sequence reads: CASRRQGSNQPQHF. CDR3 coding DNA: TGTGCCAGCAGAAGACAGGGTAGCAATCAGCCCCAGCATTTT.